This T cell receptor (beta chain) was sequenced for a study of T cell responses to AZD1222 COVID-19 vaccine. Overall study findings and caveats: Unmutated variant regions are reportedly targeted by nearly half of spike-specific TCRs. Donors were largely white British and mainly female; clonal diversity was possibly underestimated. No repertoire was sampled before or during the peak T cell response, only after it. It was only a handful of AZD1222 recipients who were seropositive at baseline.

Assay: immunoSEQ multiplex PCR; the TCRdb copy retains only in-frame clones and omits some. This sample has tens of thousands of clones, with roughly 94% found just once. Germline loops: CDR1 LGHDT, CDR2 YNNKEL (reference sequence). CDR3 size: 14 residues. V shed 4 bases and J 5 bases; nucleotides not matched to a gene: 7. As to this clone: As yet, its antigen is unknown.

The sample here was peripheral blood, taken on day 0 of AZD1222 vaccination. The clonotype was recovered from an adult in good health. The chain is built from TRBV3-1 (or the pseudogene TRBV3-2) and TRBJ2-7, with 8 nucleotides matching TRBD2. The CDR3 sequence is CASSPGLGKNEQYF. As DNA, the CDR3 is TGTGCCAGCAGCCCGGGACTAGGTAAGAACGAGCAGTACTTC.